The 18 T cell receptor beta chains given below trace back to one sample, sequenced in a study of T cell repertoires in cytomegalovirus infection. One entry per CDR3 protein results from TCRdb running MiXCR on the reads. The data show 400,000 or so distinct CDR3 sequences, around 32% seen once. Sequencing was done on a sample of PBMCs. Receptor source: a human donor in good health (CMV status not recorded). Some clones in this sample may be carry-over from other donors' samples.

The chain employs TRBV28 and TRBJ1-5, with a possible D match to TRBD1 (5 bases). Per the germline V gene, CDR1 is MDHEN and CDR2 is SYDVKM. V was trimmed by 6 bases and J by 6 bases, leaving 18 bases between them. The CDR3 sequence is 15 residues long. The CDR3 DNA follows: TGTGCCAGCAGCGCCGGACGCCGGGGGAGTCAGCCCCAGCATTTT. Translation gives CASSAGRRGSQPQHF.

Here the CDR3 reads CAISMTGSEQYF. As DNA, the CDR3 is TGTGCCATCAGTATGACAGGGAGTGAGCAGTACTTC. V and J are TRBV10-3 and TRBJ2-7; 7 bases are shared with TRBD1. This CDR3 spans 12 amino acids. The trim removed 5 bases at V and 7 bases at J, leaving 5 bases unmatched. The germline V gene has CDR1 ENHRY and CDR2 SYGVKD.

This chain uses TRBV2 with TRBJ2-3, with 7 bases that match TRBD2. This CDR3 region has 15 residues. In germline, CDR1 is SNHLY, CDR2 FYNNEI. With 10 bases clipped from V and 0 bases from J, the junction kept 10 bases outside the gene matches. CDR3 loop: CATRIQLASTDTQYF. The CDR3 bases are TGTGCCACCAGAATCCAACTAGCGAGCACAGATACGCAGTATTTT.

In its sample, this clonotype was seen many times. This chain links TRBV7-8 with TRBJ1-6; TRBD1 aligns across 10 bases. The CDR3 runs to 16 residues. V trimming: 5 bases; J trimming: 9 bases; junction bases outside the gene matches: 10. Germline V gene sequence: CDR1 SGHVS, CDR2 FQNEAQ. CDR3 coding DNA: TGTGCCAGCAGCCAAGACGGGACAGGGGCAGGTTCACCCCTCCACTTT. Translation gives CASSQDGTGAGSPLHF.

This clonotype was detected a few times. CDR3: CASSQISQGKNQPQHF. The CDR3 DNA sequence: TGCGCCAGCAGCCAAATTTCCCAGGGGAAGAATCAGCCCCAGCATTTT. J is TRBJ1-5 and V is TRBV4-1; D may be TRBD1 (6 bases). Germline V gene sequence: CDR1 MGHRA, CDR2 YSYEKL. This CDR3 is built from 16 residues. V lost 2 bases and J 4 bases, leaving 15 bases between the germline ends.

The chain is built from TRBV4-3 and TRBJ2-3; D is unresolved. V was shortened by 0 bases and J by 6 bases, with 16 bases between the two germline ends. This CDR3 comprises 16 residues. Looked up from germline, CDR1 is LGHNA and CDR2 is YSLEER. CDR3 bases: TGCGCCAGCAGCCAAGATATTAACTGGAGAAAGGATACGCAGTATTTT. Translation gives CASSQDINWRKDTQYF.

This clonotype came up a few times. V and J are TRBV6-2 or TRBV6-3 and TRBJ2-2; the D is unclear. V was pared by 3 bases and J by 4 bases, with 12 bases between. CDR3 length: 15 amino acids. Germline CDR1 is MNHEY and CDR2 is SVGEGT. The CDR3 region is CASSYRPALTGELFF. In DNA, the CDR3 is TGTGCCAGCAGTTATAGGCCGGCTCTCACCGGGGAGCTGTTTTTT.

As concerns this clonotype: The CDR3 end shows no conserved phenylalanine or tryptophan, and so a read error is likely. The chain couples TRBV2 to TRBJ1-4; possible D gene TRBD1, 5 bases. From germline, CDR1 is SNHLY and CDR2 FYNNEI. The CDR3 consists of 15 residues. V gave up 4 bases and J gave up 6 bases, with 15 bases separating them. This CDR3 is CASSATGAADEKLFL. DNA of the CDR3: TGTGCCAGCAGTGCAACCGGGGCCGCAGATGAAAAACTGTTTTTG.

With regard to this clonotype: A single base separates this from a much larger clone, so it may be a read error. V gene TRBV7-2 combines with J gene TRBJ1-2; 7 positions agree with TRBD1. With 2 bases clipped from V and 10 bases from J, the junction kept 10 bases outside the gene matches. Germline V gene sequence: CDR1 SGHTA, CDR2 FQGNSA. This CDR3 has 14 residues. Here the CDR3 reads CASSLYDRADDYTF. The CDR3 DNA follows: TGTGCCAGCAGCTTATATGACAGGGCGGACGACTACACCTTC.

In nucleotides, the CDR3 is TGTGCCAGTAGATGGGGCGATCTGAACACTGAAGCTTTCTTT. Protein: CASRWGDLNTEAFF. The chain is built from TRBV19 and TRBJ1-1; tentative D call: TRBD1 (5 bases). CDR3 size: 14 residues. Trimming removed 6 bases from V and 0 bases from J, with 11 bases in between. CDR1 and CDR2 from the germline V gene are LNHDA and SQIVND (reference sequence).

V gene TRBV7-9 combines with J gene TRBJ2-5; 8 bases fit TRBD1. There are 14 residues in the CDR3. Germline V gene data show CDR1 as SEHNR and CDR2 as FQNEAQ (reference sequence). The ends lost 5 bases at V and 4 bases at J; junction bases unmatched: 6. The CDR3, as DNA: TGTGCCAGCAGCACAGACAGGGGACGAGAGACCCAGTACTTC. Amino acid sequence: CASSTDRGRETQYF. The variable domain in full, completed from reference TRBV7-9 and TRBJ2-5, reads DTGVSQNPRHKITKRGQNVTFRCDPISEHNRLYWYRQTLGQGPEFLTYFQNEAQLEKSRLLSDRFSAERPKGSFSTLEIQRTEQGDSAMYLCASSTDRGRETQYFGPGTRLLVL.

This chain joins TRBV14 and TRBJ2-2, with a weak D call TRBD1 (7 bases). The V end was cut by 4 bases, the J end by 3 bases, with 15 bases between. CDR1 and CDR2 (germline): SGHDN, FVKESK. The CDR3 loop spans 16 amino acids. The CDR3 region is CASSRQGGGHTGELFF. The CDR3 nucleotides are TGTGCCAGCAGCCGGCAGGGGGGCGGTCACACCGGGGAGCTGTTTTTT.

Only a few counts were recorded for this clonotype. The chain combines TRBV6-6 with TRBJ2-7; 7 bases are a match to TRBD2. Germline loops: CDR1 MNHNY, CDR2 SVGAGI (reference sequence). The V and J ends lost 6 bases and 1 base, in that order; junction bases with no gene match: 6. This CDR3 region has 14 residues. CDR3 DNA: TGTGCCAGCAGGATTGCTAGCGGATCCTACGAGCAGTACTTC. Its translation: CASRIASGSYEQYF.

A word on this clonotype: As the CDR3 is not closed by the conserved phenylalanine or tryptophan, this likely results from a read error. CDR3 sequence: CASIWDRGSNQPQHC. The CDR3 DNA sequence: TGTGCCAGCATCTGGGACAGGGGTAGCAATCAGCCCCAGCATTGT. V and J are TRBV6-8 and TRBJ1-5; the match to TRBD1 covers 10 bases. CDR3 size: 15 residues. V lost 7 bases and J lost 0; bases outside the gene matches: 3. Germline V gene data show CDR1 as MNHGY and CDR2 as SAAAGT.

This clonotype has more than one count but fewer than ten. This sequence joins TRBV5-1 and TRBJ2-5; 11 nucleotides line up with TRBD2. Looked up from germline, CDR1 is SGHRS and CDR2 is YFSETQ. The trim removed 0 bases at V and 4 bases at J, leaving 5 bases unmatched. The CDR3 has 16 amino acids. CDR3 bases: TGCGCCAGCAGCTTGGAAGGTCTAGCGGGGGGAGAGACCCAGTACTTC. Amino acid sequence: CASSLEGLAGGETQYF. Using reference TRBV5-1 and TRBJ2-5 for the parts outside the CDR3, the full variable domain is KAGVTQTPRYLIKTRGQQVTLSCSPISGHRSVSWYQQTPGQGLQFLFEYFSETQRNKGNFPGRFSGRQFSNSRSEMNVSTLELGDSALYLCASSLEGLAGGETQYFGPGTRLLVL.

This clonotype was counted between two and nine times. The CDR3: CASSQYYNEQFF. CDR3 sequence (DNA): TGTGCCAGCAGTCAATATTACAATGAGCAGTTCTTC. The V call is TRBV12-3 or TRBV12-4, the J call TRBJ2-1; no reliable D call. The CDR3 is 12 amino acids. Trimming removed 5 bases at V and 4 bases at J, with 6 bases between.

The chain links TRBV28 to TRBJ1-2; 7 bases line up with TRBD1. The CDR3 has 16 residues. The germline CDR1 and CDR2 sequences are MDHEN and SYDVKM. The V and J ends lost 4 bases and 4 bases, in that order; junction bases with no gene match: 12. The CDR3 spells CASSSGTALHPYGYTF. As DNA, the CDR3 is TGTGCCAGCAGTTCCGGGACAGCCTTACACCCCTATGGCTACACCTTC.

This clonotype was seen repeatedly, ten times or more. V usage is TRBV7-2 and J usage is TRBJ2-5; no clear D gene. Trimming stripped 6 bases from V and 3 bases from J, with 8 bases between. CDR3 length: 12 residues. The germline gives CDR1 SGHTA, CDR2 FQGNSA. The CDR3 DNA reads TGTGCCAGCAGTCAAACCGAAGAGACCCAGTACTTC. It encodes CASSQTEETQYF.